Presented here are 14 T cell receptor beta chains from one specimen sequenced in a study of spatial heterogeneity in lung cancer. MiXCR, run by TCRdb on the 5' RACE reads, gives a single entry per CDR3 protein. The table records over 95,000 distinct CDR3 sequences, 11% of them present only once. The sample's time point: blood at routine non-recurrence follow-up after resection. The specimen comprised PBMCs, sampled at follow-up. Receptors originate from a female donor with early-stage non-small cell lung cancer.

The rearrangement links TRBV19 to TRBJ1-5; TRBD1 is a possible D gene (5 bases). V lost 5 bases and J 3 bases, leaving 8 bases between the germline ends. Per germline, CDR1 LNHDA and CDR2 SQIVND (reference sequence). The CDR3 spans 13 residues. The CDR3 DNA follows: TGTGCCAGTAGTTTCAGGGACAATCAGCCCCAGCATTTT. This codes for CASSFRDNQPQHF. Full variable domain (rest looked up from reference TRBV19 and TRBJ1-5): DGGITQSPKYLFRKEGQNVTLSCEQNLNHDAMYWYRQDPGQGLRLIYYSQIVNDFQKGDIAEGYSVSREKKESFPLTVTSAQKNPTAFYLCASSFRDNQPQHFGDGTRLSIL.

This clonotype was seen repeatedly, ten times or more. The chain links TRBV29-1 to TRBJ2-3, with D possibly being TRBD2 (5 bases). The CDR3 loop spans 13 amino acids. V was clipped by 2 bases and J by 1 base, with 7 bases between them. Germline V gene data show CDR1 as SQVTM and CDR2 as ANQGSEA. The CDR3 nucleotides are TGCAGCGTTGAAAAAGCGGGCACAGATACGCAGTATTTT. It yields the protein CSVEKAGTDTQYF.

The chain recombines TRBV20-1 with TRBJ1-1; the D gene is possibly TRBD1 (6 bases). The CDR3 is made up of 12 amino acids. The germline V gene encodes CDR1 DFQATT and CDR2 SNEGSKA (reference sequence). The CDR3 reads CSYLVQGAEAFF. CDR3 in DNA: TGCAGCTACCTCGTACAGGGCGCTGAAGCTTTCTTT.

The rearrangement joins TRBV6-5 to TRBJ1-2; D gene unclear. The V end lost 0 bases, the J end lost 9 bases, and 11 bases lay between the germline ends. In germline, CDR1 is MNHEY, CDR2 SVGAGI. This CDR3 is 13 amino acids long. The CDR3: CASSYSFESSYTF. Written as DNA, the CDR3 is TGTGCCAGCAGTTACTCGTTCGAATCGAGCTACACCTTC.

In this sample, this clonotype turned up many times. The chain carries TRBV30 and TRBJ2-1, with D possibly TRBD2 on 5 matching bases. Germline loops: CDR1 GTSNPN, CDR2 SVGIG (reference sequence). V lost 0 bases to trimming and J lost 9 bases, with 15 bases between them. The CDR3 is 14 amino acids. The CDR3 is CAWSVRGLVGEQFF. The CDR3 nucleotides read TGTGCCTGGAGTGTACGCGGGCTAGTGGGTGAGCAGTTCTTC.

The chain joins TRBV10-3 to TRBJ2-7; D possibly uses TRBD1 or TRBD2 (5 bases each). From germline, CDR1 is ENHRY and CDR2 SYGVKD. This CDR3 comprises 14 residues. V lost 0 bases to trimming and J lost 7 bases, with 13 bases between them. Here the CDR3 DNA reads TGTGCCATCAGTGAGTCGGGGCAGGGAGAAGAGCAGTACGTC. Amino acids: CAISESGQGEEQYV.

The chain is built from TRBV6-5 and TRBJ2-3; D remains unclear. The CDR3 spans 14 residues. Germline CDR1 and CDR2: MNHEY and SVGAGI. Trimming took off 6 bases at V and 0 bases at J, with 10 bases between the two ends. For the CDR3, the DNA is TGTGCCAGCAGGACCGAACTTAGCACAGATACGCAGTATTTT. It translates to CASRTELSTDTQYF.

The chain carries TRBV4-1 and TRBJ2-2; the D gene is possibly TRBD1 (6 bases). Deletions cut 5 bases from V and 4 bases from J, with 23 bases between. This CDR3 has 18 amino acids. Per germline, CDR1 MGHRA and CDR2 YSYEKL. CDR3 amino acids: CASSSRISRGTGTGELFF. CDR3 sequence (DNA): TGCGCCAGCAGCTCCCGTATTTCTAGGGGGACGGGCACCGGGGAGCTGTTTTTT.

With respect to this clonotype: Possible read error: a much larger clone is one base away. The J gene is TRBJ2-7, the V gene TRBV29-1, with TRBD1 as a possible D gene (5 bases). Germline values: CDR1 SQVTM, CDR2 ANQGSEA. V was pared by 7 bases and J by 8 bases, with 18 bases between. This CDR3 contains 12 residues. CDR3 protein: CSAGLREDKQYF. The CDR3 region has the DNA TGCAGCGCGGGCCTCCGAGAGGACAAGCAGTACTTC.

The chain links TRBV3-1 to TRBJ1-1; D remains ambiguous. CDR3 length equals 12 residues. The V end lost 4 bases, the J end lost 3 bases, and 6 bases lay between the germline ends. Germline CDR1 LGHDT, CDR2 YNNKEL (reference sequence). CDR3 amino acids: CASSRQDTEAFF. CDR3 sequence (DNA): TGTGCCAGCAGCCGGCAGGACACTGAAGCTTTCTTT.

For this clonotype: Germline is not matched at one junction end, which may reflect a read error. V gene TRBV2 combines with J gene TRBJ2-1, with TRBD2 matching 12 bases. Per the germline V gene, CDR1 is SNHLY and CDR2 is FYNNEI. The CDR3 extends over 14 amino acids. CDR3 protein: CAGSATSGSNEQFF. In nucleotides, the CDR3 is TGTGCCGGCAGTGCGACTAGCGGGAGCAATGAGCAGTTCTTC.

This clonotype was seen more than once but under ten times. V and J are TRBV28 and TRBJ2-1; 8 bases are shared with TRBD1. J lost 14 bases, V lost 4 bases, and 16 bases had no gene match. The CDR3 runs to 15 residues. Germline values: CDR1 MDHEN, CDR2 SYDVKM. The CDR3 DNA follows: TGTGCCAGCAGTTCTCCCCGGAGGACAGGGCGGGGCGAGTTCTTC. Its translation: CASSSPRRTGRGEFF. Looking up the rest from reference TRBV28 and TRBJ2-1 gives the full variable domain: DVKVTQSSRYLVKRTGEKVFLECVQDMDHENMFWYRQDPGLGLRLIYFSYDVKMKEKGDIPEGYSVSREKKERFSLILESASTNQTSMYLCASSSPRRTGRGEFFGPGTRLTVL.

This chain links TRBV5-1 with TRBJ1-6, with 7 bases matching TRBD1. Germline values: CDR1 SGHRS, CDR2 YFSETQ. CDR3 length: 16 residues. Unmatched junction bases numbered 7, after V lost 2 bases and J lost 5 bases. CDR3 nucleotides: TGCGCCAGCAGCTTCACTCAACAGGGGAATAATTCACCCCTCCACTTT. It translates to CASSFTQQGNNSPLHF.

The CDR3 DNA reads TGTGCCAGCAGCGTAGTCGGGACAGGCCTCAATGAGCAGTTCTTC. Its protein product is CASSVVGTGLNEQFF. The chain joins TRBV9 to TRBJ2-1; 8 bases fit TRBD1. The CDR3 is made up of 15 amino acids. Looked up from germline, CDR1 is SGDLS and CDR2 is YYNGEE. J lost 6 bases, V lost 0 bases, and 5 bases had no gene match. The full variable domain, in which reference TRBV9 and TRBJ2-1 provide the parts outside the CDR3, is DSGVTQTPKHLITATGQRVTLRCSPRSGDLSVYWYQQSLDQGLQFLIQYYNGEERAKGNILERFSAQQFPDLHSELNLSSLELGDSALYFCASSVVGTGLNEQFFGPGTRLTVL.